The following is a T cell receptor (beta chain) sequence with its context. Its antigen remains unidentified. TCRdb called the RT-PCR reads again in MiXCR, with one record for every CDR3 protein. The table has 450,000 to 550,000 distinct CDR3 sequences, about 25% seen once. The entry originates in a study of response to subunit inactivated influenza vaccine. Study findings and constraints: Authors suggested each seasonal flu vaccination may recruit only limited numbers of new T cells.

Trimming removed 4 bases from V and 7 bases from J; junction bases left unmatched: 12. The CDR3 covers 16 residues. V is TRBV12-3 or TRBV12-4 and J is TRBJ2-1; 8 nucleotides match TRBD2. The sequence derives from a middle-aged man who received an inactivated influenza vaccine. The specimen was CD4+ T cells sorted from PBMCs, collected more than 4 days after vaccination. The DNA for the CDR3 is TGTGCCAGCAGTTCAGGGGCGGGACTAGGTTGGAATGAGCAGTTCTTC. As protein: CASSSGAGLGWNEQFF.